This passage covers 18 T cell receptor beta chains from one sample sequenced in a study of long-term antiretroviral therapy in people with HIV. At survey level, the immunoSEQ assay was run in its v3.0 version. Data came from immunoSEQ multiplex PCR; TCRdb stores just in-frame clones and leaves some out. The table lists about 30,000 clones, roughly 94% of them singletons. The starting material was unsorted PBMCs, obtained 5.3 years after starting antiretroviral therapy. The receptors originated from a man between 50 and 59 years old with HIV.

The chain employs TRBV5-1 and TRBJ2-6; D not certain. CDR1 SGHRS and CDR2 YFSETQ come from the germline V gene. The CDR3 totals 16 residues. V lost 4 bases, J lost 1 base, and 12 bases lay in between. The CDR3 DNA reads TGCGCCAGCAGCCCGACCCCGGGTTCTGGGGCCAACGTCCTGACTTTC. Encoded protein: CASSPTPGSGANVLTF.

The V gene is TRBV19, the J gene TRBJ2-7; no clear D gene. Germline V lookup: CDR1 LNHDA, CDR2 SQIVND (reference sequence). V was pared by 0 bases and J by 2 bases, with 5 bases between. The CDR3 length is 13 residues. In DNA, the CDR3 is TGTGCCAGTAGTATAGACGGAGCCTACGAGCAGTACTTC. Amino acids: CASSIDGAYEQYF.

The rearrangement links TRBV7-9 to TRBJ1-5, with 8 bases that match TRBD1. This CDR3 is 17 amino acids long. After removal of 1 base from V and 5 bases from J, the junction contained 10 bases not matched to a gene. Germline V lookup: CDR1 SEHNR, CDR2 FQNEAQ (reference sequence). The CDR3 bases are TGTGCCAGCAGCTTAGTACTGGAGGACAGGGTGGATCAGCCCCAGCATTTT. It encodes CASSLVLEDRVDQPQHF.

This clone was found once. V is TRBV11-2 and J is TRBJ1-6, with D perhaps matching TRBD1 (5 bases). The CDR3 runs 14 residues. Trimming pared 0 bases from V and 14 bases from J, leaving 14 bases between. Germline V CDR1 and CDR2: SGHAT, FQNNGV. The CDR3 spells CASSLDLDSRALHF. CDR3 nucleotides: TGTGCCAGCAGCTTAGATCTTGACAGCAGGGCCCTCCACTTT. Using reference TRBV11-2 and TRBJ1-6 for the parts outside the CDR3, the full variable domain is EAGVAQSPRYKIIEKRQSVAFWCNPISGHATLYWYQQILGQGPKLLIQFQNNGVVDDSQLPKDRFSAERLKGVDSTLKIQPAKLEDSAVYLCASSLDLDSRALHFGNGTRLTVT.

This chain uses TRBV28 with TRBJ1-4; no clear D. V was trimmed by 2 bases and J by 10 bases, leaving 14 bases between them. This CDR3 spans 14 amino acids. Germline V lookup: CDR1 MDHEN, CDR2 SYDVKM. The DNA of the CDR3 is TGTGCCAGCAGTTTAGAGGCAGGATCGCGAAAACTGTTTTTT. Its protein is CASSLEAGSRKLFF. Variable domain in full (rest from reference TRBV28 and TRBJ1-4): DVKVTQSSRYLVKRTGEKVFLECVQDMDHENMFWYRQDPGLGLRLIYFSYDVKMKEKGDIPEGYSVSREKKERFSLILESASTNQTSMYLCASSLEAGSRKLFFGSGTQLSVL.

The rearrangement uses TRBV5-8 and TRBJ1-6; D call uncertain. V lost 2 bases and J 8 bases, leaving 2 bases between the germline ends. CDR1 SGHTS and CDR2 YDEGEE come from the germline V gene. The CDR3 runs 11 residues. Here the CDR3 DNA reads TGTGCCAGCAGCTTTGATTCACCCCTCCACTTT. Translated: CASSFDSPLHF.

This sequence joins TRBV4-3 and TRBJ2-7, with D perhaps TRBD1 (6 bases). This CDR3 has 15 residues. The V gene's germline CDR1 is LGHNA and CDR2 YSLEER. V was trimmed by 0 bases and J by 5 bases, leaving 14 bases between them. DNA for the CDR3: TGCGCCAGCAGCCAAGACGGCAGGGGTCACCACGAGCAGTACTTC. Translating it yields CASSQDGRGHHEQYF.

This clone was seen just once. The chain employs TRBV30 and TRBJ2-1; 12 nucleotides line up with TRBD2. The germline gives CDR1 GTSNPN, CDR2 SVGIG (reference sequence). This CDR3 spans 14 amino acids. The V gene end was trimmed by 3 bases and the J gene end by 9 bases; junction bases not matched to a gene: 6. The CDR3 nucleotides read TGTGCCTGGAGCCCTAGCGGGGGGGCTAGTGAGCAGTTCTTC. Translated, it gives CAWSPSGGASEQFF.

This clone was observed once. V is TRBV18 and J is TRBJ2-7, with D perhaps TRBD1 (5 bases). The CDR3 consists of 14 residues. In germline, CDR1 is KGHSH, CDR2 LQKENI. Trimming removed 3 bases at V and 6 bases at J, with 15 bases between. This CDR3 is CASSPIRQGPEQYF. CDR3 bases: TGTGCCAGCTCACCCATCCGGCAGGGTCCCGAGCAGTACTTC.

This CDR3 is CASSRGQGGLGTEAFF. The CDR3 DNA is TGTGCCAGTAGTCGCGGGCAGGGGGGACTTGGGACTGAAGCTTTCTTT. The V and J genes are TRBV19 and TRBJ1-1; 7 nucleotides match TRBD1. Trimming removed 5 bases from V and 5 bases from J; junction bases left unmatched: 14. The CDR3 totals 16 residues. Germline V gives CDR1 LNHDA, CDR2 SQIVND (reference sequence).

The chain is built from TRBV19 and TRBJ1-5, with 7 bases lining up with TRBD1. From germline, CDR1 is LNHDA and CDR2 SQIVND (reference sequence). V was clipped by 5 bases and J by 4 bases; unmatched bases: 11. CDR3 length: 16 residues. CDR3 in DNA: TGTGCCAGTAGTCCGACAGGGTCGGGCAGGAATCAGCCCCAGCATTTT. It encodes CASSPTGSGRNQPQHF.

The rearrangement joins TRBV4-2 to TRBJ2-1; a possible D gene is TRBD2 (6 bases). V was trimmed by 0 bases and J by 9 bases, leaving 9 bases between them. Germline V gives CDR1 LGHNA, CDR2 YNFKEQ. This CDR3 region has 13 residues. The CDR3 DNA is TGTGCCAGCAGCCAAGAACCCGGGGGTGAGCAGTTCTTC. Translated, it gives CASSQEPGGEQFF.

The J gene is TRBJ2-3, the V gene TRBV11-3; 8 bases map to TRBD2. The V gene's germline CDR1 is SGHNT and CDR2 YENEEA. CDR3 length: 16 residues. The V and J ends lost 3 bases and 2 bases, in that order; junction bases with no gene match: 7. The CDR3 sequence is CASSFGLAGITDTQYF. The DNA for the CDR3 is TGTGCCAGCAGCTTCGGGTTAGCGGGGATCACAGATACGCAGTATTTT. Combining the CDR3 with reference TRBV11-3 and TRBJ2-3 gives the whole variable domain EAGVVQSPRYKIIEKKQPVAFWCNPISGHNTLYWYLQNLGQGPELLIRYENEEAVDDSQLPKDRFSAERLKGVDSTLKIQPAELGDSAVYLCASSFGLAGITDTQYFGPGTRLTVL.

The CDR3 DNA reads TGCGCCAGCAGCCAGGGACCGAAGACAGATACGCAGTATTTT. It yields the protein CASSQGPKTDTQYF. This chain connects TRBV4-3 to TRBJ2-3, with D possibly called TRBD1 or TRBD2 (5 bases each). CDR1 and CDR2 (germline): LGHNA, YSLEER. The V end was cut by 3 bases, the J end by 3 bases, with 10 bases between. The CDR3 spans 14 residues.

The chain couples TRBV12-5 to TRBJ2-2, with 7 bases that match TRBD1. The CDR3 sequence is 17 residues long. Germline assignment: CDR1 LGHNT and CDR2 FRNRAP. The V and J ends lost 7 bases and 0 bases, in that order; junction bases with no gene match: 11. The CDR3 DNA reads as TGTGCTAGTGCCCCGGGACAGCTTCGACCGAACACCGGGGAGCTGTTTTTT. Protein sequence: CASAPGQLRPNTGELFF.

This chain joins TRBV27 and TRBJ2-3, with 9 bases lining up with TRBD2. CDR3 size: 16 residues. Germline V gene data show CDR1 as MNHEY and CDR2 as SMNVEV (reference sequence). V was pared by 4 bases and J by 4 bases, with 9 bases of the junction left unmatched. The CDR3 nucleotides read TGTGCCAGCAGTTCTAGACTAGCGGAGATGGCAGATACGCAGTATTTT. Its protein product is CASSSRLAEMADTQYF.

The CDR3 here is CASSPAGRLTDTQYF. Here the CDR3 DNA reads TGCGCCAGCAGCCCCGCAGGCAGACTCACAGATACGCAGTATTTT. V usage is TRBV4-1 and J usage is TRBJ2-3; the D is unclear. With 4 bases removed from V and 2 bases from J, the gap between germline ends came to 13 bases. This CDR3 has 15 residues. The germline gives CDR1 MGHRA, CDR2 YSYEKL.

This sequence joins TRBV2 and TRBJ2-7; 12 bases agree with TRBD2. The germline gives CDR1 SNHLY, CDR2 FYNNEI. CDR3 length equals 14 residues. Trimming cost V 5 bases and J 2 bases; bases outside gene matches: 1. The CDR3 loop reads CASSRTSGTYEQYF. DNA of the CDR3: TGTGCCAGCAGTCGGACTAGCGGGACCTACGAGCAGTACTTC.